This passage covers 20 T cell receptor beta chains from one sample sequenced in a study of blood T cell repertoires in COVID-19. Generated by immunoSEQ multiplex PCR, the TCRdb table keeps only in-frame clones and is missing some. The profile shows about 200,000 clones, around 84% of them singletons. Sample: peripheral blood. The receptors were gathered from a woman aged 80 or older with acute or convalescent COVID-19.

The chain joins TRBV29-1 to TRBJ2-3; no clear D gene. The CDR3 length is 15 residues. CDR1 is SQVTM, CDR2 ANQGSEA, per germline. Trimming took 3 bases from V and 0 from J, leaving 13 bases between them. CDR3 in DNA: TGCAGCGTTGAGGGCTCCAGAACTAGCACAGATACGCAGTATTTT. Its translation: CSVEGSRTSTDTQYF.

The V call is TRBV5-1, the J call TRBJ2-5; TRBD1 aligns across 11 bases. The CDR3 totals 15 residues. The junction had 6 bases not matched to a gene; V was cut back by 4 bases and J by 4 bases. Germline lookup yields CDR1 SGHRS and CDR2 YFSETQ. This CDR3 is CASSLGTGGLETQYF. DNA for the CDR3: TGCGCCAGCAGCCTCGGGACAGGGGGTCTAGAGACCCAGTACTTC.

The chain carries TRBV27 and TRBJ1-2; TRBD1 agrees at 7 bases. V shed 2 bases, J shed 6 bases, and the junction held 3 bases outside the gene matches. CDR3 length equals 13 residues. The germline CDR1 and CDR2 sequences are MNHEY and SMNVEV (reference sequence). In DNA form, the CDR3 reads TGTGCCAGCAGTTTAAGGACAGGAGATGGCTACACCTTC. Protein: CASSLRTGDGYTF.

The chain links TRBV7-2 to TRBJ1-5; D might be TRBD1 (5 bases). The CDR3 totals 14 residues. Trimming pared 0 bases from V and 6 bases from J, leaving 9 bases between. In germline, CDR1 is SGHTA, CDR2 FQGNSA. In DNA form, the CDR3 reads TGTGCCAGCAGCTTAGCCCCGACAGTTCAGCCCCAGCATTTT. The encoded protein is CASSLAPTVQPQHF. Looking up the rest from reference TRBV7-2 and TRBJ1-5 gives the full variable domain: GAGVSQSPSNKVTEKGKDVELRCDPISGHTALYWYRQSLGQGLEFLIYFQGNSAPDKSGLPSDRFSAERTGGSVSTLTIQRTQQEDSAVYLCASSLAPTVQPQHFGDGTRLSIL.

This clone was counted once. This chain connects TRBV28 to TRBJ1-2, with 9 bases aligning to TRBD1. The V segment lost 1 base and the J segment 2 bases; nucleotides outside the gene matches: 11. The CDR3 covers 18 residues. Per germline, CDR1 MDHEN and CDR2 SYDVKM. CDR3 in DNA: TGTGCCAGCAGTTTATTGGGGGCAACAGGGGGCAAAAACTATGGCTACACCTTC. Translation gives CASSLLGATGGKNYGYTF.

On this clone itself: The junction departs from germline at one end; a sequencing error may be responsible. The CDR3 sequence: CASSPRASGIYGHTF. CDR3 sequence (DNA): TGTGCCAGCAGTCCCCGGGCCTCGGGGATCTATGGCCACACCTTC. The chain uses TRBV28 and TRBJ1-2, with D hard to call. From germline, CDR1 is MDHEN and CDR2 SYDVKM. This CDR3 is built from 15 residues.

J is TRBJ1-2 and V is TRBV5-1; D call uncertain. Germline V gives CDR1 SGHRS, CDR2 YFSETQ. Trimming left V 0 bases short and J 8 bases short, with 14 bases between. This CDR3 has 14 residues. Here the CDR3 reads CASSLDPNLSGYTF. The CDR3 bases are TGCGCCAGCAGCTTGGATCCGAATTTAAGCGGCTACACCTTC.

This clone appeared a single time. This sequence joins TRBV9 and TRBJ1-3, with TRBD1 matching over 11 bases. V lost 0 bases to trimming and J lost 2 bases; unmatched junction nucleotides: 1. The CDR3 is 16 residues long. CDR1 is SGDLS, CDR2 YYNGEE, per germline. The CDR3, as DNA: TGTGCCAGCAGCGTAGCGGGACAGGGGGCTGGAAACACCATATATTTT. It is translated as CASSVAGQGAGNTIYF.

This rearrangement joins TRBV7-3 to TRBJ2-6, with D hard to call. V dropped 5 bases and J dropped 2 bases, with 13 bases sitting between them. Per germline, CDR1 SGHTA and CDR2 FQGTGA. The CDR3 covers 16 residues. CDR3 in DNA: TGTGCCAGCAGCACCCTCGGAGCGACTGGGGCCAACGTCCTGACTTTC. Protein sequence: CASSTLGATGANVLTF.

V usage is TRBV10-2 and J usage is TRBJ1-1; 11 bases map to TRBD1. The CDR3 covers 15 residues. Germline V lookup: CDR1 WSHSY, CDR2 SAAADI. The trim removed 4 bases at V and 4 bases at J, leaving 5 bases unmatched. CDR3 nucleotides: TGCGCCAGCAGTGCGGGACAGGGGGTTAGCACTGAAGCTTTCTTT. The encoded protein is CASSAGQGVSTEAFF.

This chain uses TRBV19 with TRBJ1-5; no clear D. The germline V gene has CDR1 LNHDA and CDR2 SQIVND (reference sequence). The V end was cut by 10 bases, the J end by 7 bases, with 17 bases between. The CDR3 spans 13 residues. The CDR3 DNA reads TGTGCCATGAGCAACGGGGTTGGGCAGCCCCAGCATTTT. This translates into CAMSNGVGQPQHF.

The chain carries TRBV5-1 and TRBJ2-1, with 9 bases identical to TRBD1. Germline V gene sequence: CDR1 SGHRS, CDR2 YFSETQ. CDR3 length equals 16 residues. V lost 0 bases, J lost 10 bases, and 11 bases stayed unmatched. The CDR3 here is CASSLVGTGFFREQFF. Written as DNA, the CDR3 is TGCGCCAGCAGCTTGGTTGGGACAGGGTTCTTTCGGGAGCAGTTCTTC.

The J gene is TRBJ1-3, the V gene TRBV29-1, with D tentatively TRBD1 (5 bases). V was shortened by 5 bases and J by 4 bases, with 9 bases between the two germline ends. In germline, CDR1 is SQVTM, CDR2 ANQGSEA. This CDR3 has 12 amino acids. This CDR3 reads CSVIRVGNTIYF. DNA for the CDR3: TGCAGCGTTATCAGGGTCGGAAACACCATATATTTT.

The chain combines TRBV7-2 with TRBJ2-5; 9 bases fit TRBD2. With V trimmed by 5 bases and J by 5 bases, 9 bases remained unmatched. Germline assignment: CDR1 SGHTA and CDR2 FQGNSA. The CDR3 extends over 15 amino acids. The CDR3 DNA is TGTGCCAGCAGCGGGACTAGCAGCCCTTGGGAGACCCAGTACTTC. Its translation: CASSGTSSPWETQYF.

The gene calls are TRBV6-6 and TRBJ2-5, with D perhaps matching TRBD1 (5 bases). CDR1 and CDR2 (germline): MNHNY, SVGAGI (reference sequence). The CDR3 loop spans 15 amino acids. V lost 0 bases and J 5 bases, leaving 13 bases between the germline ends. The chain's CDR3 is CASSYSAGSDETQYF. The CDR3 DNA reads TGTGCCAGCAGTTACTCGGCAGGGTCGGATGAGACCCAGTACTTC.

This chain joins TRBV2 and TRBJ2-7, with 8 bases fitting TRBD1. Germline CDR1 is SNHLY and CDR2 is FYNNEI. CDR3 length: 15 amino acids. V dropped 6 bases and J dropped 2; count of bases not matched to a gene: 9. CDR3 region: CASRYREQGAYEQYF. CDR3 DNA sequence: TGTGCCAGCAGATACCGGGAACAGGGGGCCTACGAGCAGTACTTC.

This chain connects TRBV7-3 to TRBJ2-5, with D maybe TRBD1 (5 bases). This CDR3 has 15 amino acids. Germline V CDR1 and CDR2: SGHTA, FQGTGA. V lost 2 bases and J 4 bases, leaving 14 bases between the germline ends. The DNA for the CDR3 is TGTGCCAGCAGCTTATATGGGGCCACCCGAGAGACCCAGTACTTC. Amino acid sequence: CASSLYGATRETQYF.

The chain is built from TRBV15 and TRBJ2-5, with 12 bases aligning to TRBD2. Trimming took 3 bases from V and 1 from J; bases not matched to a gene: 6. Germline V gene data show CDR1 as LNHNV and CDR2 as YYDKDF (reference sequence). The CDR3 has 17 amino acids. The DNA for the CDR3 is TGTGCCACCAGCAGGCTCGGACTAGCGGGAATCCAAGAGACCCAGTACTTC. This gives the protein CATSRLGLAGIQETQYF. The entire variable domain, with the rest obtained from reference TRBV15 and TRBJ2-5, is as follows: DAMVIQNPRYQVTQFGKPVTLSCSQTLNHNVMYWYQQKSSQAPKLLFHYYDKDFNNEADTPDNFQSRRPNTSFCFLDIRSPGLGDTAMYLCATSRLGLAGIQETQYFGPGTRLLVL.

The J gene is TRBJ2-1, the V gene TRBV12-5; D remains unclear. The CDR3 consists of 16 residues. Germline-derived CDR1 and CDR2 are LGHNT and FRNRAP. V dropped 0 bases and J dropped 6 bases, with 15 bases sitting between them. The CDR3 reads CASGLVRQETRNEQFF. CDR3 nucleotides: TGTGCTAGTGGTTTGGTACGACAAGAGACCCGCAATGAGCAGTTCTTC.

This clone occurred a few times. The chain couples TRBV7-3 to TRBJ2-2, with 9 bases matching TRBD2. The CDR3 runs to 16 residues. V dropped 5 bases and J dropped 2; count of bases not matched to a gene: 6. Germline CDR1 SGHTA, CDR2 FQGTGA. CDR3 nucleotides: TGTGCCAGCAGCAGTACCGGGACTAGCAACACCGGGGAGCTGTTTTTT. The encoded protein is CASSSTGTSNTGELFF.